The 27 T cell receptor beta chains below all came from one sample that was sequenced in a study of CD8 T cells in ankylosing spondylitis. One entry per CDR3 protein results from TCRdb running MiXCR on the 5' RACE reads. The data contain about 750,000 distinct CDR3 sequences, about 20% of them seen just once; the ten biggest clones take up around 19%. These receptors have no identified antigens. Study-wide results and limits: There was a TCR beta motif, made of several highly homologous variants, that appeared characteristic of ankylosing spondylitis blood.

Material: blood, either unsorted or a sorted T cell fraction (not recorded which). The receptors here all came from a male donor with ankylosing spondylitis.

The chain joins TRBV4-1 to TRBJ2-1, with 7 bases that match TRBD1. The CDR3 contains 16 residues. Germline V CDR1 and CDR2: MGHRA, YSYEKL. V trimming: 3 bases; J trimming: 10 bases; junction bases outside the gene matches: 15. CDR3 nucleotides: TGCGCCAGCAGCCAGGACAGGATCCCCACTTATGGGGAGCAGTTCTTC. Translated: CASSQDRIPTYGEQFF.

The rearrangement links TRBV2 to TRBJ2-5; perhaps TRBD1 as D (6 bases). The V gene lost 5 bases and the J gene lost 5 bases, with 12 bases spanning the gap. This CDR3 has 13 amino acids. Germline CDR1 is SNHLY and CDR2 is FYNNEI. CDR3 DNA: TGTGCCAGCAGTAGGGACAATGAGGAGACCCAGTACTTC. Translating it yields CASSRDNEETQYF.

This clonotype was seen only a few times. The chain has TRBV6-1 and TRBJ1-1; D is unresolved. V was trimmed by 4 bases and J by 7 bases, leaving 4 bases between them. The CDR3 has 10 residues. The V gene's germline CDR1 is MNHNS and CDR2 SASEGT. CDR3 in amino acids: CASSAIEAFF. In nucleotides, the CDR3 is TGTGCCAGCAGTGCGATTGAAGCTTTCTTT.

The V gene is TRBV7-6, the J gene TRBJ2-2, with 8 bases lining up with TRBD1. The J segment lost 5 bases and the V segment lost 1 base, leaving 6 bases of the junction unmatched. Per the germline V gene, CDR1 is SGHVS and CDR2 is FNYEAQ. The CDR3 loop spans 16 amino acids. Here the CDR3 DNA reads TGTGCCAGCAGCTTAGAGGGCAGGGGGCGGACCGGGGAGCTGTTTTTT. This codes for CASSLEGRGRTGELFF.

This sequence joins TRBV20-1 and TRBJ2-7, with 9 bases lining up with TRBD1. With 1 base clipped from V and 4 bases from J, the junction kept 5 bases outside the gene matches. The germline CDR1 and CDR2 sequences are DFQATT and SNEGSKA (reference sequence). CDR3 size: 14 residues. The CDR3 is CSARGWDRDYEQYF. The CDR3 bases are TGCAGTGCTAGAGGGTGGGACAGGGATTACGAGCAGTACTTC.

This clonotype has only a few counts. This chain links TRBV12-3 or TRBV12-4 with TRBJ1-5; D is unclear. Deletions cut 0 bases from V and 3 bases from J, with 9 bases between. The CDR3 has 15 amino acids. CDR3 DNA sequence: TGTGCCAGCAGTTTAGCGCGAGTAGCCAATCAGCCCCAGCATTTT. Amino acids: CASSLARVANQPQHF.

V gene TRBV12-3 or TRBV12-4 combines with J gene TRBJ2-5; D is possibly TRBD1 or TRBD2 (5 bases each). The CDR3 has 15 amino acids. Trimming shortened V by 2 bases and J by 2 bases, and 12 bases separated the two germline ends. CDR3 nucleotides: TGTGCCAGCAGTTTATCCGGGGCCTTTCAAGAGACCCAGTACTTC. Amino acids: CASSLSGAFQETQYF.

This clonotype came up a few times. The chain employs TRBV7-9 and TRBJ2-1; possibly TRBD1 for D (5 bases). CDR3 size: 16 residues. Germline CDR1 reads SEHNR; CDR2 reads FQNEAQ (reference sequence). V gave up 4 bases and J gave up 9 bases, with 22 bases separating them. The CDR3 spells CASSSSTAGLWGEQFF. CDR3 nucleotides: TGTGCCAGCAGCTCATCCACGGCAGGGTTGTGGGGTGAGCAGTTCTTC.

CDR3 DNA sequence: TGTGCCAGCAGTCGCTGGGACACCGGGGAGCTGTTTTTT. Its protein product is CASSRWDTGELFF. The chain has TRBV2 and TRBJ2-2; D is undetermined. The germline CDR1 and CDR2 sequences are SNHLY and FYNNEI. This CDR3 is built from 13 residues. The ends were cut back, 5 bases at V and 3 bases at J, with 7 bases in the middle.

This chain connects TRBV29-1 to TRBJ2-7; the match to TRBD2 covers 12 bases. J lost 0 bases, V lost 6 bases, and 3 bases had no gene match. Germline CDR1 SQVTM, CDR2 ANQGSEA. The CDR3 consists of 14 residues. The CDR3 nucleotides are TGCAGCGTAGCGGGACTAGCGGGCTCCTACGAGCAGTACTTC. The encoded protein is CSVAGLAGSYEQYF.

The table lists this clonotype with a few counts. The genes are TRBV6-1 and TRBJ2-3, with D unresolved. The V end lost 4 bases, the J end lost 11 bases, and 25 bases lay between the germline ends. CDR1 and CDR2 from the germline V gene are MNHNS and SASEGT. The CDR3 spans 16 residues. DNA for the CDR3: TGTGCCAGCAGTGCCTCTGGGCGGACGCTCACTGTGGGGCAGTATTTT. Translated, it gives CASSASGRTLTVGQYF.

This clonotype has at least ten counts. V and J are TRBV29-1 and TRBJ2-1; D uncertain. This CDR3 has 12 amino acids. Trimming left V 3 bases short and J 6 bases short, with 9 bases between. Germline CDR1 and CDR2: SQVTM and ANQGSEA. The DNA of the CDR3 is TGCAGCGTTGATTTCCGGGCCAATGAGCAGTTCTTC. It codes for CSVDFRANEQFF.

The rearrangement links TRBV18 to TRBJ2-5, with D maybe TRBD2 (6 bases). The CDR3 runs to 15 residues. Germline V lookup: CDR1 KGHSH, CDR2 LQKENI. V dropped 2 bases and J dropped 1 base, with 11 bases sitting between them. Here the CDR3 reads CASSPAGPFQETQYF. DNA for the CDR3: TGTGCCAGCTCACCAGCGGGGCCCTTCCAAGAGACCCAGTACTTC.

This clonotype turned up a few times. The chain joins TRBV6-1 to TRBJ1-5, with D perhaps TRBD1 (6 bases). V was pared by 4 bases and J by 2 bases, with 15 bases between. Germline V CDR1 and CDR2: MNHNS, SASEGT. CDR3 length: 16 residues. The DNA of the CDR3 is TGTGCCAGCAGTGGACAGGCCAAAAGGGGCAATCAGCCCCAGCATTTT. It is translated as CASSGQAKRGNQPQHF.

This clonotype was seen repeatedly, ten times or more. The junction does not match germline at one end; this may be a read error. CDR3 in amino acids: CASSLAGYQETQYF. The CDR3 region has the DNA TGTGCCAGCAGTTTAGCGGGATATCAAGAGACCCAGTACTTC. The rearrangement joins TRBV7-2 to TRBJ2-5, with 8 bases fitting TRBD2. In germline, CDR1 is SGHTA, CDR2 FQGNSA. The CDR3 loop spans 14 amino acids. Together with reference TRBV7-2 and TRBJ2-5, the CDR3 gives the full variable domain: GAGVSQSPSNKVTEKGKDVELRCDPISGHTALYWYRQSLGQGLEFLIYFQGNSAPDKSGLPSDRFSAERTGGSVSTLTIQRTQQEDSAVYLCASSLAGYQETQYFGPGTRLLVL.

The rearrangement joins TRBV12-3 or TRBV12-4 to TRBJ1-5; weak D call: TRBD1 (6 bases). The V gene lost 1 base and the J gene lost 5 bases, with 18 bases spanning the gap. The CDR3 is made up of 17 amino acids. The CDR3 loop reads CASSLELRGRLDQPQHF. CDR3 nucleotide sequence: TGTGCCAGCAGTTTAGAACTCAGGGGAAGGCTGGATCAGCCCCAGCATTTT.

This clonotype has more than one count but fewer than ten. The V call is TRBV4-1, the J call TRBJ1-2; possibly TRBD1 for D (5 bases). There are 14 residues in the CDR3. V was cut by 2 bases and J by 5 bases, with 12 bases left in between. Germline V CDR1 and CDR2: MGHRA, YSYEKL. The CDR3 region is CASSQRQLDYGYTF. The CDR3 bases are TGCGCCAGCAGCCAACGACAGCTGGATTATGGCTACACCTTC.

This clonotype has a handful of counts. This chain connects TRBV5-1 to TRBJ2-6; D is undetermined. Germline CDR1 SGHRS, CDR2 YFSETQ. Trimming took 2 bases from V and 3 from J, leaving 12 bases between them. The CDR3 runs to 16 residues. The CDR3 sequence is CASSLVNYLGANVLTF. CDR3 DNA: TGCGCCAGCAGCTTAGTCAACTATCTTGGGGCCAACGTCCTGACTTTC.

This sequence joins TRBV29-1 and TRBJ1-1; no reliable D call. The CDR3 covers 14 residues. V shed 7 bases and J shed 4 bases, with 19 bases lying between them. Per the germline V gene, CDR1 is SQVTM and CDR2 is ANQGSEA. The CDR3 sequence: CSASPGLSLTEAFF. The DNA of the CDR3 is TGCAGCGCCTCCCCGGGTCTAAGTCTCACTGAAGCTTTCTTT.

The rearrangement uses TRBV20-1 and TRBJ1-2; 9 bases line up with TRBD1. CDR1 DFQATT and CDR2 SNEGSKA come from the germline V gene (reference sequence). The length of the CDR3 is 16 residues. After removal of 4 bases from V and 0 bases from J, the junction contained 9 bases not matched to a gene. The CDR3 DNA follows: TGCAGTGCTAAAGGGACAGGGATGGGAGCTAACTATGGCTACACCTTC. Translation: CSAKGTGMGANYGYTF.

To note about this clonotype: The missing conserved phenylalanine or tryptophan at the end of this CDR3 makes a read error likely. The CDR3 loop is CSVPTTVGEQFL. For the CDR3, the DNA is TGCAGCGTTCCAACTACGGTTGGTGAGCAGTTCCTC. V is TRBV29-1 and J is TRBJ2-1, with D hard to call. Germline loops: CDR1 SQVTM, CDR2 ANQGSEA. V was clipped by 5 bases and J by 9 bases, with 14 bases between them. The CDR3 length is 12 residues.

This clonotype was detected only once. V is TRBV7-8 and J is TRBJ1-1; D remains unclear. There are 13 residues in the CDR3. CDR1 is SGHVS and CDR2 is FQNEAQ in the germline V gene. The V end lost 5 bases, the J end lost 0 bases, and 7 bases lay between the germline ends. CDR3 nucleotides: TGTGCCAGCAGCACCGAATTGAACACTGAAGCTTTCTTT. Translation: CASSTELNTEAFF.

V usage is TRBV11-2 and J usage is TRBJ1-2; no reliable D call. The CDR3 loop spans 13 amino acids. V was shortened by 4 bases and J by 4 bases, with 10 bases between the two germline ends. The germline gives CDR1 SGHAT, CDR2 FQNNGV. CDR3: CASSWSSSYGYTF. The CDR3 DNA reads as TGTGCCAGCAGCTGGAGTTCTAGCTATGGCTACACCTTC.

The CDR3 region has the DNA TGTGCCAGCAGCCAAGATGTGGGGAACACTGAAGCTTTCTTT. It yields the protein CASSQDVGNTEAFF. The chain is built from TRBV4-2 and TRBJ1-1; D gene unclear. The CDR3 length is 14 residues. CDR1 and CDR2 from the germline V gene are LGHNA and YNFKEQ. With 0 bases removed from V and 1 base from J, the gap between germline ends came to 6 bases.

In this sample, this clonotype turned up many times. This sequence joins TRBV7-9 and TRBJ1-6, with TRBD1 identical over 7 bases. The CDR3 has 15 residues. Germline V gene data show CDR1 as SEHNR and CDR2 as FQNEAQ (reference sequence). Germline trimming cut 6 bases from V and 6 bases from J; bases unmatched to any gene: 8. CDR3 DNA: TGTGCCAGCAGTTCCTACAGGGGCACTAATTCACCCCTCCACTTT. Translation: CASSSYRGTNSPLHF.

The chain has TRBV10-2 and TRBJ1-4; a possible D gene is TRBD1 (6 bases). The CDR3 contains 13 residues. V was trimmed by 5 bases and J by 7 bases, leaving 11 bases between them. The V gene's germline CDR1 is WSHSY and CDR2 SAAADI. The CDR3 DNA follows: TGCGCCAGCAGTCCGGGACAAAGTGAAAAACTGTTTTTT. Its translation is CASSPGQSEKLFF.

This clonotype has only a few counts. This chain joins TRBV12-3 or TRBV12-4 and TRBJ1-5; no clear D. V shed 1 base and J shed 3 bases, with 10 bases lying between them. There are 15 residues in the CDR3. DNA for the CDR3: TGTGCCAGCAGTTTAGATTCCGGAAACAATCAGCCCCAGCATTTT. Translated, it gives CASSLDSGNNQPQHF.